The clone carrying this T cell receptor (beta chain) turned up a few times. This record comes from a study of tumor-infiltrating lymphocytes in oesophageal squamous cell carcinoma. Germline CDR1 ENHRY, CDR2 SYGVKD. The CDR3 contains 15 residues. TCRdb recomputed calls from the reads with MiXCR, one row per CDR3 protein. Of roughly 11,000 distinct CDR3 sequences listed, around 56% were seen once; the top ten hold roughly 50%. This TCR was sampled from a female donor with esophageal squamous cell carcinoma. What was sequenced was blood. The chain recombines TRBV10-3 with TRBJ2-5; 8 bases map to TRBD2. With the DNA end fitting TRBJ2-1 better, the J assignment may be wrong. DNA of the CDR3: TGTGCCATCAGAATCGATAGCGGGGCCTACAATGAGCAGTTCTTC. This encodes CAIRIDSGAYNEQFF.